The clone carrying this T cell receptor (beta chain) showed up just a few times. As yet, its antigen is unknown. V lost 5 bases, J lost 2 bases, and 3 bases stayed unmatched. CDR1 and CDR2 (germline): SQVTM, ANQGSEA. This CDR3 has 13 residues. The authors incorporated unique molecular identifiers into the TCR beta cDNA libraries. T cells numbering 1 to 10 million yielded cDNA molecules that totaled approximately 500,000. TCRdb itself ran the PCR reads through MiXCR, one entry per CDR3 protein. The sample comprises 750,000 to 950,000 distinct CDR3 sequences, roughly 50% of which are singletons, and approximately 4.2% rests with the top ten. This entry belongs to a study of post-analysis software for immune sequencing data. Study background: Patients had relapsing-remitting, secondary progressive or progressive-relapsing multiple sclerosis; some lacked subtype.

Whole-study results and caveats: Several TRBV segments (TRBV5-6, TRBV5-1 and TRBV20-1 among them) occurred more frequently in patients than in controls. Comparison with controls showed significantly lower normalized Chao1 diversity in multiple sclerosis patients.

The sequence was obtained from a girl aged 5 to 17 with multiple sclerosis. Sequencing was performed on blood. The chain has TRBV29-1 and TRBJ2-7, with TRBD1 identical over 10 bases. DNA for the CDR3: TGCAGCGTTTGGACAGGGGGGACCTACGAGCAGTACTTC. Its translation is CSVWTGGTYEQYF.